This TCR beta chain is drawn from a study of response to subunit inactivated influenza vaccine. The CDR3 sequence is 16 residues long. Germline V CDR1 and CDR2: SGDLS, YYNGEE. Losses at the gene ends were 0 bases for V and 6 bases for J; bases not matched to a gene: 9. Findings and limits, study-wide: Authors suggested each seasonal influenza vaccination recruits few new T cells.

This clonotype has only a few counts. What it binds is not known. MiXCR was run by TCRdb on the RT-PCR reads, yielding one entry per CDR3 protein. The sample comprises under 550,000 distinct CDR3 sequences, approximately 7.6% of which are singletons, and 10% to 15% rests with the top ten. Sequenced material: PBMCs from blood, taken less than 25 months after vaccination. This clonotype was sampled from a man aged 50 to 75 who received an inactivated influenza vaccine. J is TRBJ2-3 and V is TRBV9; 8 bases fit TRBD2. The CDR3, as DNA: TGTGCCAGCAGCGTAGCGGGCGGGAGGCCCGAGGATACGCAGTATTTT. Its protein product is CASSVAGGRPEDTQYF.